The sequence of this T cell receptor (beta chain) was determined in a study of CD8+ T cells in alopecia areata (dated by TCRdb to 2017 to 2018). Regarding the study in general: Treated patients were enrolled in an open-label pilot trial of oral tofacitinib, 5 to 10 mg twice daily, for moderate-to-severe alopecia areata. immunoSEQ multiplex PCR using 35 Vbeta forward primers and 13 Jbeta reverse primers was used to amplify TCRbeta CDR3 regions. Patients on tofacitinib were biopsied at baseline and after 4 and 24 weeks of treatment, and several of the patients also had a later scalp biopsy. Scalp clonality was compared across normal scalp (n=4), patchy alopecia areata scalp (n=8), and alopecia totalis/universalis scalp (n=8). For the treated patients, the SALT score, which quantifies what percentage of scalp surface area is affected, served as the measure of disease severity. On the human side, TCRbeta sequencing was run on scalp tissue and on sorted CD4+ and CD8+ peripheral blood T cells from healthy controls and from alopecia areata patients with either patchy or totalis/universalis disease. To study T cell clonal expansion in alopecia areata, the researchers applied high-throughput TCRbeta sequencing to both the C3H/HeJ mouse model and human patients. Patients received tofacitinib for 6 to 18 months and were then followed off drug for 6 months to check for delayed response and recurrence. RNA was extracted with the PAXgene miRNA kit for fixed scalp, the miRNeasy kit for PBMCs, and the RNeasy kit for mouse skin.

What this sample's treatment or condition label stands for: oral pan-JAK inhibitor, 5-10 mg twice daily. From alopecia areata patients, peripheral blood was collected along with lesional scalp punch biopsies. After PBMCs were isolated by density centrifugation and stained for CD3, CD4 and CD8, a FACSAria was used to sort CD4+ and CD8+ T cells. This clone has just a few counts. Its antigen is still unknown. Nothing much larger sits one base from this clone, and base qualities are not available. Libraries were built with the immunoSEQ multiplex PCR assay. RNA was extracted from all samples and reverse transcribed into cDNA as template for TCR sequencing. SuperScript III was used for first-strand cDNA synthesis, primed with a 2:1 mix of oligo-dT and random hexamers. Amplification bias was assessed with a synthetic immune receptor repertoire, and residual bias was removed computationally. As for the original processing: Raw reads were preprocessed to remove errors, and CDR3 was defined by IMGT conventions from the conserved cysteine to phenylalanine. Clonality was computed by normalizing Shannon entropy by log2 of the number of productive unique TCRs and subtracting the result from 1. CD4 or CD8 identity of scalp clones was inferred by cross-referencing scalp TCRbeta sequences with sorted blood CD4 and CD8 repertoires. TCRdb took this table from immuneACCESS and kept in-frame rearrangements with V and J called. Such tables lack part of the clones; where checked against another copy, unresolved V genes explain under half of the gap, and the rest is unexplained. Clone size and the V and J calls come from that table; the DNA yielded D and trimming. The sample table lists hundreds of thousands of clones, roughly 66% of them with a count of one. The leading ten clones occupy roughly 1.2% of the sample.

The germline V gene provides CDR1 SQVTM and CDR2 ANQGSEA. Reading from cysteine to phenylalanine, the CDR3 counts 13 amino acids. Only CDR3 DNA remains: 39 bases, in frame from the first base. Deletion took 4 bases off V and 0 bases off J, with a span of 9 bases between the germline ends. Study-wide conclusions, independent of this receptor: The treated cohort was small, with a single nonresponder, so links between baseline CD8+ expansion and response need larger studies. Unlike mouse skin, where gammadelta T cells dominate, normal human skin contains resident alphabeta T cells that get sequenced too, which complicates analysis of the scalp TCR repertoire. During tofacitinib treatment, many expanded lesional clones stuck around in both scalp and blood, and this persistence may partly explain why relapse happens after treatment is stopped. Compared with normal scalp, lesional scalp, particularly in alopecia totalis/universalis, had higher clonality and more expanded CD8+ clones, which suggests antigenic drive. Shared TCR sequences between patients were less evident than in mice, which may be partly attributable to HLA diversity in the patient population. With tofacitinib, both scalp clonality and the number of expanded CD8+ clones among the top 100 scalp clones went down significantly.

The input for sequencing was CD4+ T cells sorted from blood, taken between weeks 43 and 45, from a patient treated with tofacitinib. This sequence was found in a human donor with alopecia areata. The V and J segments used are TRBV29-1 and TRBJ1-1, with the D gene not clear enough to name. Here is the DNA: TGCAGCGTTGGCCCTAGCCTGAACACTGAAGCTTTCTTT. It specifies CSVGPSLNTEAFF. Outside the CDR3, residues come from the reference TRBV29-1 and TRBJ1-1 proteins, so the full variable domain is: SAVISQKPSRDICQRGTSLTIQCQVDSQVTMMFWYRQQPGQSLTLIATANQGSEATYESGFVIDKFPISRPNLTFSTLTVSNMSPEDSSIYLCSVGPSLNTEAFFGQGTRLTVV.